The 9 T cell receptor beta chains presented below share a single source sample, sequenced in a study of T cells after yellow fever vaccination. TCRdb called the 5' RACE reads again in MiXCR, with one record for every CDR3 protein. This table has approximately 85,000 distinct CDR3 sequences, about an eighth appearing once. The source was CD8+ T cells not binding an NS4B(214-222) dextramer, sorted from PBMCs, collected roughly 20 days after the first yellow fever vaccination. The receptors shown here come from a man aged 18 to 29 who received the YFV17D yellow fever vaccine.

The sample holds a few counts of this clonotype. The V call is TRBV24-1, the J call TRBJ2-7; 7 nucleotides match TRBD2. The CDR3 is 15 amino acids. The germline V gene has CDR1 KGHDR and CDR2 SFDVKD. Trimming took 9 bases from V and 3 from J; bases not matched to a gene: 13. The CDR3 DNA reads TGTGCCACCGAACAAGCGGGACGGAAGTTCTACGAGCAGTACTTC. Its translation: CATEQAGRKFYEQYF.

This clonotype was observed a handful of times. The gene calls are TRBV5-1 and TRBJ2-7, with TRBD1 identical over 9 bases. V shed 3 bases and J 5 bases; nucleotides not matched to a gene: 3. The CDR3 covers 13 residues. The V gene's germline CDR1 is SGHRS and CDR2 YFSETQ. The CDR3 reads CASSSGQGNEQYV. The CDR3 region has the DNA TGCGCCAGCAGCTCCGGACAGGGGAACGAGCAGTACGTC.

This clonotype was seen ten or more times. V and J are TRBV4-1 and TRBJ2-2; D gene unclear. The germline V gene has CDR1 MGHRA and CDR2 YSYEKL. V lost 7 bases and J lost 5, with 20 bases in between. The CDR3 length is 16 residues. In DNA, the CDR3 is TGCGCCAGCACTAAGGTTGGGTTAGGGTTAACCGGGGAGCTGTTTTTT. Translating gives CASTKVGLGLTGELFF.

The rearrangement links TRBV14 to TRBJ2-1; possibly TRBD2 for D (5 bases). There are 14 residues in the CDR3. V gave up 0 bases and J gave up 10 bases, with 13 bases separating them. Germline CDR1 is SGHDN and CDR2 is FVKESK. DNA for the CDR3: TGTGCCAGCAGCCAAGATTGGACTCGAAGGGAGCAGTTCTTC. Translation gives CASSQDWTRREQFF. The full variable domain, with the rest looked up from reference TRBV14 and TRBJ2-1, is EAGVTQFPSHSVIEKGQTVTLRCDPISGHDNLYWYRRVMGKEIKFLLHFVKESKQDESGMPNNRFLAERTGGTYSTLKVQPAELEDSGVYFCASSQDWTRREQFFGPGTRLTVL.

J is TRBJ2-1 and V is TRBV12-3 or TRBV12-4; D remains unclear. The V end was cut by 1 base, the J end by 5 bases, with 9 bases between. This CDR3 is 14 amino acids long. Written as DNA, the CDR3 is TGTGCCAGCAGTTTAGTCAGGAAAAACAATGAGCAGTTCTTC. Translated, it gives CASSLVRKNNEQFF.

CDR3 in DNA: TGTGCCAGCAGCCATACGGGCTATGAGCAGTTCTTC. Translated, it gives CASSHTGYEQFF. V and J are TRBV7-9 and TRBJ2-1; no reliable D call. V lost 5 bases and J 8 bases, leaving 10 bases between the germline ends. This CDR3 has 12 residues. CDR1 SEHNR and CDR2 FQNEAQ come from the germline V gene (reference sequence).

This chain links TRBV4-1 with TRBJ2-1, with D possibly being TRBD2 (5 bases). Trimming pared 4 bases from V and 6 bases from J, leaving 19 bases between. This CDR3 region has 16 residues. Germline values: CDR1 MGHRA, CDR2 YSYEKL. The CDR3 spells CASSPITGILLNEQFF. The CDR3 DNA sequence: TGCGCCAGCAGCCCCATAACGGGGATCCTCCTCAATGAGCAGTTCTTC.

The V gene is TRBV4-3, the J gene TRBJ2-3; D remains unclear. CDR1 is LGHNA, CDR2 YSLEER, per germline. The germline V and J ends were trimmed by 5 bases and 2 bases, with 8 bases remaining between them. CDR3 length: 13 amino acids. This chain's CDR3 is CASSWSNTDTQYF. In nucleotides, the CDR3 is TGCGCCAGCAGCTGGTCCAACACAGATACGCAGTATTTT.

The chain carries TRBV4-3 and TRBJ1-1, with D possibly TRBD1 on 5 matching bases. The CDR3 spans 14 residues. CDR1 is LGHNA and CDR2 is YSLEER in the germline V gene. Trimming removed 4 bases at V and 1 base at J, with 10 bases between. The CDR3 sequence is CASSRRETNTEAFF. The DNA for the CDR3 is TGCGCCAGCAGCCGCAGGGAGACGAACACTGAAGCTTTCTTT.